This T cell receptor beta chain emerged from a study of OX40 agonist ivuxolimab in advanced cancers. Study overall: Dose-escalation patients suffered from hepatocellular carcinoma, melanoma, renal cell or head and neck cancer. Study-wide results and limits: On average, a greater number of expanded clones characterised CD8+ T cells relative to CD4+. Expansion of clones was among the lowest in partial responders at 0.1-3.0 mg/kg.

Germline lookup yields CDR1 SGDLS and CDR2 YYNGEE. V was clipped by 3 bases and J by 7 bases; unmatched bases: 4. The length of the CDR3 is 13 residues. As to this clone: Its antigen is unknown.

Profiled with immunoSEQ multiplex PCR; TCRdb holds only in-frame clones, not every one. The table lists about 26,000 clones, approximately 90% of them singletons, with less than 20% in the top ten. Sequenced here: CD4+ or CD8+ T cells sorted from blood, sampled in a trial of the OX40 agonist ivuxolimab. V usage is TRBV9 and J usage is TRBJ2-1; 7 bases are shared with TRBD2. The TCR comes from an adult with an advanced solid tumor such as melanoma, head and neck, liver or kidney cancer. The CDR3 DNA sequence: TGTGCCAGCAGCGCTGGGGGAGGGAATGAGCAGTTCTTC. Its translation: CASSAGGGNEQFF.